Included here is one T cell receptor (beta chain) sequence, with context. This entry comes from a study of blood T cell repertoires in COVID-19. Background on the study: From the United States, Italy and Spain came samples of acute and convalescent COVID-19. Sources were T cells, B-cell-depleted T cells, or PBMCs; the material itself was cDNA or gDNA.

In the original analysis: Amplifying reference gene primers gave estimates of nucleated cell counts. Sequencing used immunoSEQ multiplex PCR; TCRdb keeps in-frame clones, though not all of them. V and J calls and clone size come straight from that table; D and trimming were deduced from the DNA. The data show about 250,000 clones, with 80% to 90% seen just once and 8.6% held by the top ten. The CDR3 has 15 residues. Germline CDR1 and CDR2: SGHVS and FQNEAQ. J was trimmed by 6 bases and V by 2 bases; bases with no gene match: 4. The chain uses TRBV7-8 and TRBJ1-6, with 7 bases lining up with TRBD1. The origin of this receptor is a middle-aged man with active or convalescent COVID-19. Sequenced sample: peripheral blood. CDR3 nucleotides: TGTGCCAGCAGCTTAAACCGGGACAGTAATTCACCCCTCCACTTT. As protein: CASSLNRDSNSPLHF. The full variable domain, its missing parts supplied by reference TRBV7-8 and TRBJ1-6, is GAGVSQSPRYKVAKRGQDVALRCDPISGHVSLFWYQQALGQGPEFLTYFQNEAQLDKSGLPSDRFFAERPEGSVSTLKIQRTQQEDSAVYLCASSLNRDSNSPLHFGNGTRLTVT.